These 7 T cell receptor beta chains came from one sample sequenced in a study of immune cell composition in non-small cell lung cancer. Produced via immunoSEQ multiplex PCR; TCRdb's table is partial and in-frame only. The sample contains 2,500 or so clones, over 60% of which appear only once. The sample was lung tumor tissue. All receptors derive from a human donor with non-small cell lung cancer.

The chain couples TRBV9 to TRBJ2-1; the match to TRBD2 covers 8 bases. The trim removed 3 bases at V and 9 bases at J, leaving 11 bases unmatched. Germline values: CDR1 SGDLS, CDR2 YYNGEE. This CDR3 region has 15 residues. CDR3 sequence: CASSAYSGADTEQFF. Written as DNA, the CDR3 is TGTGCCAGCAGCGCATATAGCGGGGCAGACACTGAGCAGTTCTTC.

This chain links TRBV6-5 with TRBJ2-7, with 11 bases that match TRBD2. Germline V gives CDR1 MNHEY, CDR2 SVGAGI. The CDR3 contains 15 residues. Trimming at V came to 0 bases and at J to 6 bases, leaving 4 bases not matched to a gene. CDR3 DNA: TGTGCCAGCAGTTACTCTATAGCGGGAGGGGGCGAGCAGTACTTC. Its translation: CASSYSIAGGGEQYF.

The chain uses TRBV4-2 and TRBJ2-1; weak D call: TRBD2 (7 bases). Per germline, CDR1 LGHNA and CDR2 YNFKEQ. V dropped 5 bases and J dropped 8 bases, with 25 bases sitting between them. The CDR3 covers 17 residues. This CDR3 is CASSLGRRGARGDEQFF. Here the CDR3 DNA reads TGTGCCAGCAGCTTAGGCCGCCGGGGGGCTAGGGGGGATGAGCAGTTCTTC.

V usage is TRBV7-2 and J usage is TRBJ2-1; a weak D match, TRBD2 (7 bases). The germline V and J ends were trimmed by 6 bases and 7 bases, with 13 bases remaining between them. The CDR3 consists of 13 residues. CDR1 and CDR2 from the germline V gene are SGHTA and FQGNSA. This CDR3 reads CASSRTRGNEQFF. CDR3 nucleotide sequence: TGTGCCAGCAGTCGGACTAGGGGGAATGAGCAGTTCTTC. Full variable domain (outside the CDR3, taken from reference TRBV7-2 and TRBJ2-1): GAGVSQSPSNKVTEKGKDVELRCDPISGHTALYWYRQSLGQGLEFLIYFQGNSAPDKSGLPSDRFSAERTGGSVSTLTIQRTQQEDSAVYLCASSRTRGNEQFFGPGTRLTVL.

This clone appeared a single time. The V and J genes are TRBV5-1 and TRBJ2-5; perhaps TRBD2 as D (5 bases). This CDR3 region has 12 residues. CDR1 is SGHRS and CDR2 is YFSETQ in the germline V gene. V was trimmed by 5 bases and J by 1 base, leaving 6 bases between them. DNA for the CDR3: TGCGCCAGCAGGGACTTCCAAGAGACCCAGTACTTC. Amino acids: CASRDFQETQYF. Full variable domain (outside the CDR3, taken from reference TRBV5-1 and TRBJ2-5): KAGVTQTPRYLIKTRGQQVTLSCSPISGHRSVSWYQQTPGQGLQFLFEYFSETQRNKGNFPGRFSGRQFSNSRSEMNVSTLELGDSALYLCASRDFQETQYFGPGTRLLVL.

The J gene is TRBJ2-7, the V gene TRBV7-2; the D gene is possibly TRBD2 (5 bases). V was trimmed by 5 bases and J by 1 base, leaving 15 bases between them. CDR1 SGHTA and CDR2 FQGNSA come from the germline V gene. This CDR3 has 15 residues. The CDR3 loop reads CASSGGWDRSYEQYF. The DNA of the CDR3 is TGTGCCAGCAGCGGCGGGTGGGATCGATCCTACGAGCAGTACTTC. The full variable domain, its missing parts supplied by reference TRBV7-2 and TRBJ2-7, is GAGVSQSPSNKVTEKGKDVELRCDPISGHTALYWYRQSLGQGLEFLIYFQGNSAPDKSGLPSDRFSAERTGGSVSTLTIQRTQQEDSAVYLCASSGGWDRSYEQYFGPGTRLTVT.

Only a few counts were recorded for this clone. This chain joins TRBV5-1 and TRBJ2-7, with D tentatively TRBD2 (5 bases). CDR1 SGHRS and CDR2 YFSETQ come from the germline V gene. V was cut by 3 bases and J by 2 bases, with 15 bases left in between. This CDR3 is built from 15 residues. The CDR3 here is CASSSTGNRPYEQYF. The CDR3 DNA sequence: TGCGCCAGCAGCTCGACCGGGAACAGACCCTACGAGCAGTACTTC.